A single sample is the source of the 13 T cell receptor beta chains below, sequenced in a study of shared clonotypes between healthy human individuals (dated by TCRdb to 2020 to 2021). Library preparation used the immunoSEQ multiplex PCR assay. TCRdb's version of the immuneACCESS table is confined to in-frame rearrangements and falls short of the full clone set. An unresolved V gene accounts for under half of the shortfall where checked; the remainder is of unknown origin. In all, the sample holds 1,400,000 or so clones, and 97% to 99% of those were seen once. 0.3% to 0.45% of the sample lies in the top ten. Sequencing input: naive CD4+ T cells sorted from blood. The sample's cell subset or site label, in plain terms: CD45RA+ positively selected. The receptor source for this set is a man under 40 in good health.

This chain links TRBV5-4 with TRBJ2-7, with TRBD1 matching 7 bases. Germline CDR1 SGHNT, CDR2 YYREEE (reference sequence). CDR3 length equals 14 residues. V lost 5 bases and J lost 3; bases outside the gene matches: 8. The chain's CDR3 is CASRRDRDLYEQYF. The DNA of the CDR3 is TGTGCCAGCAGGCGAGACAGGGATCTCTACGAGCAGTACTTC.

The rearrangement joins TRBV5-1 to TRBJ1-1; no firm D call. Trimming removed 0 bases from V and 1 base from J, with 7 bases in between. There are 14 residues in the CDR3. The germline gives CDR1 SGHRS, CDR2 YFSETQ. CDR3 in amino acids: CASSLDGENTEAFF. DNA for the CDR3: TGCGCCAGCAGCTTGGACGGTGAGAACACTGAAGCTTTCTTT.

The chain is built from TRBV5-4 and TRBJ2-5, with 13 positions matching TRBD2. The CDR3 consists of 17 residues. Trimming removed 4 bases from V and 0 bases from J; junction bases left unmatched: 6. Germline CDR1 reads SGHNT; CDR2 reads YYREEE (reference sequence). CDR3 sequence reads: CASSKGLAGTHQETQYF. The DNA for the CDR3 is TGTGCCAGCAGCAAGGGACTAGCGGGAACCCACCAAGAGACCCAGTACTTC. The whole variable domain, filled in from reference TRBV5-4 and TRBJ2-5, reads ETGVTQSPTHLIKTRGQQVTLRCSSQSGHNTVSWYQQALGQGPQFIFQYYREEENGRGNFPPRFSGLQFPNYSSELNVNALELDDSALYLCASSKGLAGTHQETQYFGPGTRLLVL.

This chain uses TRBV28 with TRBJ2-2; the D call may be TRBD1 or TRBD2 (5 bases each). Germline CDR1 reads MDHEN; CDR2 reads SYDVKM. The CDR3 contains 16 residues. V was shortened by 2 bases and J by 8 bases, with 18 bases between the two germline ends. In DNA form, the CDR3 reads TGTGCCAGCAGTTTACTTCACGGGGCTGGCGCTGGGGAGCTGTTTTTT. Translated: CASSLLHGAGAGELFF.

The chain couples TRBV6-1 to TRBJ1-5; D is uncertain. The CDR3 length is 11 residues. Germline values: CDR1 MNHNS, CDR2 SASEGT. Between the trimmed V and J ends, which lost 4 bases and 5 bases, there was a span of 3 bases. CDR3 protein: CASSGYQPQHF. Written as DNA, the CDR3 is TGTGCCAGCAGTGGGTATCAGCCCCAGCATTTT.

This chain links TRBV6-1 with TRBJ2-3; 9 nucleotides match TRBD2. Germline CDR1 and CDR2: MNHNS and SASEGT. The CDR3 runs to 14 residues. The V segment lost 2 bases and the J segment 3 bases; nucleotides outside the gene matches: 0. The DNA for the CDR3 is TGTGCCAGCAGTGAAAGCGGGAGGACAGATACGCAGTATTTT. It yields the protein CASSESGRTDTQYF.

This clone has just one count. The V and J genes are TRBV18 and TRBJ2-7; 12 positions match TRBD1. Germline V gene sequence: CDR1 KGHSH, CDR2 LQKENI. The CDR3 runs to 15 residues. The V and J ends lost 3 bases and 6 bases, in that order; junction bases with no gene match: 6. The DNA for the CDR3 is TGTGCCAGCTCACCGTCGGGACAGGGGGCGATCGAGCAGTACTTC. This sequence encodes CASSPSGQGAIEQYF.

In regard to this clone: This specimen includes other DNA sequences encoding the same CDR3. The chain joins TRBV5-1 to TRBJ2-1; D remains unclear. The germline V and J ends were trimmed by 0 bases and 10 bases, with 5 bases remaining between them. The CDR3 consists of 11 residues. CDR1 and CDR2 (germline): SGHRS, YFSETQ. Here the CDR3 reads CASSLGAEQFF. Written as DNA, the CDR3 is TGCGCCAGCAGCTTGGGTGCCGAGCAGTTCTTC.

V is TRBV5-4 and J is TRBJ2-5, with D perhaps assigned TRBD1 or TRBD2 (6 bases each). The CDR3 consists of 13 residues. V lost 4 bases and J 5 bases, leaving 12 bases between the germline ends. Germline CDR1 SGHNT, CDR2 YYREEE (reference sequence). The CDR3 here is CASSRGADETQYF. In DNA form, the CDR3 reads TGTGCCAGCAGCAGGGGGGCGGATGAGACCCAGTACTTC.

This chain uses TRBV29-1 with TRBJ1-1; no clear D. CDR1 is SQVTM and CDR2 is ANQGSEA in the germline V gene. This CDR3 is built from 12 residues. Trimming stripped 2 bases from V and 9 bases from J, with 13 bases between. CDR3 amino acids: CSVEPDNLKAFF. The CDR3 DNA follows: TGCAGCGTTGAACCAGACAACCTAAAAGCTTTCTTT.

The chain's CDR3 is CASSTSGVETQYF. Here the CDR3 DNA reads TGTGCCAGCAGCACCAGCGGAGTGGAGACCCAGTACTTC. The chain is built from TRBV9 and TRBJ2-5; D might be TRBD2 (5 bases). Germline values: CDR1 SGDLS, CDR2 YYNGEE. The CDR3 extends over 13 amino acids. The V end lost 4 bases, the J end lost 5 bases, and 12 bases lay between the germline ends. The full variable domain, its missing parts supplied by reference TRBV9 and TRBJ2-5, is DSGVTQTPKHLITATGQRVTLRCSPRSGDLSVYWYQQSLDQGLQFLIQYYNGEERAKGNILERFSAQQFPDLHSELNLSSLELGDSALYFCASSTSGVETQYFGPGTRLLVL.

The V and J genes are TRBV11-3 and TRBJ2-1; 7 bases are a match to TRBD2. Trimming took 5 bases from V and 4 from J; bases not matched to a gene: 8. There are 15 residues in the CDR3. Germline CDR1 and CDR2: SGHNT and YENEEA. CDR3 protein: CASSPLLAEYNEQFF. The DNA for the CDR3 is TGTGCCAGCAGCCCTCTGCTAGCGGAGTACAATGAGCAGTTCTTC.

The CDR3 spells CATGTGYGYTF. The CDR3 coding sequence is TGTGCCACCGGGACAGGATATGGCTACACCTTC. The rearrangement uses TRBV6-6 and TRBJ1-2; TRBD1 agrees at 8 bases. CDR3 size: 11 residues. After removal of 10 bases from V and 5 bases from J, the junction contained 3 bases not matched to a gene. The germline V gene has CDR1 MNHNY and CDR2 SVGAGI (reference sequence).